This TCR beta chain was recorded in a study of T cell repertoires in cytomegalovirus infection. The junction had 18 bases not matched to a gene; V was cut back by 5 bases and J by 0 bases. CDR3 length: 20 amino acids. In germline, CDR1 is SGHTA, CDR2 FQGNSA. TCRdb re-called the reads with MiXCR, one entry per CDR3 protein. The top ten hold roughly 73% of the sample, which has roughly 68,000 distinct CDR3 sequences, about 19% seen once. This clonotype was recorded a few times. The antigen is not known. The chain has TRBV7-2 and TRBJ2-3, with 9 bases identical to TRBD1. Specimen: CD8+ T cells from cultured PBMCs, collected from culture after CMV antigen stimulation. The receptor was derived from a human donor in good health (CMV status not recorded). Some clones in this sample may be carry-over from other donors' samples. CDR3 nucleotides: TGTGCCAGCAGCACCTTTATCGGGACAGGGTTTCTGGCTAGCACAGATACGCAGTATTTT. Amino acids: CASSTFIGTGFLASTDTQYF.